This T cell receptor beta chain was captured in a study of CD8+ T cells in alopecia areata. Trimming took 8 bases from V and 0 from J, leaving 10 bases between them. Germline CDR1 and CDR2: LNHDA and SQIVND (reference sequence). There are 13 residues in the CDR3. The sequencing template was cDNA reverse transcribed from extracted RNA. Measured with immunoSEQ multiplex PCR; TCRdb has only the in-frame clones, and not every one. Of around 100,000 clones listed, under 60% were seen once; the top ten hold more than 10%. Treatment denoted: oral pan-JAK inhibitor, 5-10 mg twice daily. The receptor was isolated from a human donor with alopecia areata. The chain carries TRBV19 and TRBJ1-1, with D perhaps matching TRBD1 (5 bases). The sample was CD8+ T cells sorted from blood, taken at week 24, from a patient treated with tofacitinib. The chain's CDR3 is CASCKGMNTEAFF. In DNA, the CDR3 is TGTGCCAGTTGCAAGGGGATGAACACTGAAGCTTTCTTT. Variable domain in full (rest from reference TRBV19 and TRBJ1-1): DGGITQSPKYLFRKEGQNVTLSCEQNLNHDAMYWYRQDPGQGLRLIYYSQIVNDFQKGDIAEGYSVSREKKESFPLTVTSAQKNPTAFYLCASCKGMNTEAFFGQGTRLTVV.